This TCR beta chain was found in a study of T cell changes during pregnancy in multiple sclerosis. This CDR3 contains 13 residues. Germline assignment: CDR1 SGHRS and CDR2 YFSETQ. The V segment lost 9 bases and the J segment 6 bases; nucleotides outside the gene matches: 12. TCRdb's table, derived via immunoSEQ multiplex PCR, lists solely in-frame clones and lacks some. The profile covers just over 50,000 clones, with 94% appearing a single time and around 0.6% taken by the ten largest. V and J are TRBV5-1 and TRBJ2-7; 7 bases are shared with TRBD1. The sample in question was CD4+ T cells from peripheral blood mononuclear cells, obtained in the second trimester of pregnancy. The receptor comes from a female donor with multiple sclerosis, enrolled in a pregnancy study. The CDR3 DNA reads TGCGCCATACTTGGGACAGTTGGCGCCGAGCAGTACTTC. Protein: CAILGTVGAEQYF. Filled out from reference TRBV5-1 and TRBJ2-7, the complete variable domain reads KAGVTQTPRYLIKTRGQQVTLSCSPISGHRSVSWYQQTPGQGLQFLFEYFSETQRNKGNFPGRFSGRQFSNSRSEMNVSTLELGDSALYLCAILGTVGAEQYFGPGTRLTVT.